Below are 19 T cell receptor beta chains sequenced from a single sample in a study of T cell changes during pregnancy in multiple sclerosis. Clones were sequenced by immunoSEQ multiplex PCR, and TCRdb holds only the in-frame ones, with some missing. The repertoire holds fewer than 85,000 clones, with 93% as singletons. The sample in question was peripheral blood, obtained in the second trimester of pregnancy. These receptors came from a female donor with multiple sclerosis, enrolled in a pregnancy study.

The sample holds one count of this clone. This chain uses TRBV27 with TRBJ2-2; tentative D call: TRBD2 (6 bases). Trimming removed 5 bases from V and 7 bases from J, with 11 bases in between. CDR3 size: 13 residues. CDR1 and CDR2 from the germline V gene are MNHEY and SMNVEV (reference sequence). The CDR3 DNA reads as TGTGCCAGCAGTAGATGGGGGGTCGGGGAGCTGTTTTTT. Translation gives CASSRWGVGELFF.

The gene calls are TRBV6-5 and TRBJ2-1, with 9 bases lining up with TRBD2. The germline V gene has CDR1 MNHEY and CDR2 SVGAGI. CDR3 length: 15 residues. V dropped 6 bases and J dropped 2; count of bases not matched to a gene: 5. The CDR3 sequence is CASRASGATYNEQFF. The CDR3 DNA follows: TGTGCCAGCAGGGCTAGCGGGGCTACCTACAATGAGCAGTTCTTC.

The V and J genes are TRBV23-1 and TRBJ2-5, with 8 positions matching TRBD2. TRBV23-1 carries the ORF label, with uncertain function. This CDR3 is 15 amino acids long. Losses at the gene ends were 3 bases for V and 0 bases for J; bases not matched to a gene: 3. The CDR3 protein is CASSHRGGYQETQYF. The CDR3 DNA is TGCGCCAGCAGTCACCGCGGGGGGTACCAAGAGACCCAGTACTTC.

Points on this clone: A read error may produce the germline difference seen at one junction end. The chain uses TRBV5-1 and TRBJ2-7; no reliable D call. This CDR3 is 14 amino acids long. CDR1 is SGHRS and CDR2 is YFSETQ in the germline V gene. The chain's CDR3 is CASSLLVTSDEQYF. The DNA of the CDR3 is TGCGCCAGCAGCTTGTTAGTAACCTCCGACGAGCAGTACTTC.

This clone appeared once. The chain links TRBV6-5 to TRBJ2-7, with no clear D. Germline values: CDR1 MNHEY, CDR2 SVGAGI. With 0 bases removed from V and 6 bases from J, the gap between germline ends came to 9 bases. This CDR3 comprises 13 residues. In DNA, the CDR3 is TGTGCCAGCAGTTACTCGTTCGGGTTCGAGCAGTACTTC. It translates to CASSYSFGFEQYF.

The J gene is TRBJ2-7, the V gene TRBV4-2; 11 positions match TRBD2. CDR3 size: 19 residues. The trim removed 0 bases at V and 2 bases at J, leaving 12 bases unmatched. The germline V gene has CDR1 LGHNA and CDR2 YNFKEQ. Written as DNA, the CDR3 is TGTGCCAGCAGCCAAGATCGTGGGCTAGCGGGGGGAAACCCCTACGAGCAGTACTTC. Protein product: CASSQDRGLAGGNPYEQYF.

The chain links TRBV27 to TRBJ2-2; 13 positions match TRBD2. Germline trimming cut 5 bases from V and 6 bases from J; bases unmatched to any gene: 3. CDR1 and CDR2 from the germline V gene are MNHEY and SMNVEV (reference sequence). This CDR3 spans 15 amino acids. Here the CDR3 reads CASSQTSGGSGELFF. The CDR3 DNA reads TGTGCCAGCAGTCAGACTAGCGGGGGGTCCGGGGAGCTGTTTTTT.

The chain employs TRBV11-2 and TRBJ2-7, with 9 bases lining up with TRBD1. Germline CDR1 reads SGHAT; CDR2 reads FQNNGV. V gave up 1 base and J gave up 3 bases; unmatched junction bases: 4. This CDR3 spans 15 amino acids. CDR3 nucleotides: TGTGCCAGCAGCTTAGGATCGGACAGGGGCTACGAGCAGTACTTC. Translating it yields CASSLGSDRGYEQYF.

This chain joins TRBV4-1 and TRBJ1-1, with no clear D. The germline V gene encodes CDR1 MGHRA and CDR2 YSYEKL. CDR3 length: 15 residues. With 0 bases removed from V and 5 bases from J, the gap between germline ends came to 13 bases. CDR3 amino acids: CASSQESAYITEAFF. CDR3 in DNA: TGCGCCAGCAGCCAAGAGAGTGCATATATTACTGAAGCTTTCTTT.

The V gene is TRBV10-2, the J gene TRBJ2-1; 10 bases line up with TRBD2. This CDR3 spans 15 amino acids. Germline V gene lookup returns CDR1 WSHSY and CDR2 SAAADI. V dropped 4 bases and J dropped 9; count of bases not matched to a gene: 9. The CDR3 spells CASSGSGGASSEQFF. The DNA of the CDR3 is TGCGCCAGCAGTGGGAGCGGGGGGGCCTCCAGTGAGCAGTTCTTC.

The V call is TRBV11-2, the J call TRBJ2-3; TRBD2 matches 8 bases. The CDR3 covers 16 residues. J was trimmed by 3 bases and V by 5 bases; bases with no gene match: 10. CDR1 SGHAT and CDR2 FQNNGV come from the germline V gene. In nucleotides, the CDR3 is TGTGCCAGCAGCCAAGGCCTTCGGGGGGGGACAGATACGCAGTATTTT. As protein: CASSQGLRGGTDTQYF.

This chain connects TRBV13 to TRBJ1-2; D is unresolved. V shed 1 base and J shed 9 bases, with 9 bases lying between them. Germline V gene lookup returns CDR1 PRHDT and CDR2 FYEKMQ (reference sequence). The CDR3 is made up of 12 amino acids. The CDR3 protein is CASSLVPESYTF. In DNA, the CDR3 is TGTGCCAGCAGCTTAGTCCCCGAGAGCTACACCTTC.

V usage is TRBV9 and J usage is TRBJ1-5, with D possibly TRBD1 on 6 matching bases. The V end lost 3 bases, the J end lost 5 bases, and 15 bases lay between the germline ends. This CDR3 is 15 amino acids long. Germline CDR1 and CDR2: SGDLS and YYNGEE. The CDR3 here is CASSEEGGTHQPQHF. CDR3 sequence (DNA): TGTGCCAGCAGCGAAGAAGGGGGAACCCATCAGCCCCAGCATTTT.

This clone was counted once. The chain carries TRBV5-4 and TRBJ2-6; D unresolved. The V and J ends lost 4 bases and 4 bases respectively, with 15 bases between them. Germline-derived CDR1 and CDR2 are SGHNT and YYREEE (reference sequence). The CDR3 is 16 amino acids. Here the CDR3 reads CASSAGLGDGANVLTF. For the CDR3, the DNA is TGTGCCAGCAGCGCAGGTCTGGGTGACGGGGCCAACGTCCTGACTTTC.

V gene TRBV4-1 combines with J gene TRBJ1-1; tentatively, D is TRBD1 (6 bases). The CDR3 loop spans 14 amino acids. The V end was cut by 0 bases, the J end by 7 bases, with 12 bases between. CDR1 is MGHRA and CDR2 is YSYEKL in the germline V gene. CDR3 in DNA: TGCGCCAGCAGCCAAGAAGAAAGGGGGAATGAAGCTTTCTTT. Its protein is CASSQEERGNEAFF.

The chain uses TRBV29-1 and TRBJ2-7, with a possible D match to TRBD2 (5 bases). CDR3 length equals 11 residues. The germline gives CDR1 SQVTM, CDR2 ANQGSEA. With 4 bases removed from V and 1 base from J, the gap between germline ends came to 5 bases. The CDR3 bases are TGCAGCGTTGGAGGGTCCTACGAGCAGTACTTC. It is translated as CSVGGSYEQYF.

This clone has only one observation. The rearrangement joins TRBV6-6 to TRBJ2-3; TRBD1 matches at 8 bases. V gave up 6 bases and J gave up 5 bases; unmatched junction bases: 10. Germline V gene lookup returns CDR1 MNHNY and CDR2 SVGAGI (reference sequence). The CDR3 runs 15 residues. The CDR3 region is CASSHPARGQDTQYF. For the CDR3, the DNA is TGTGCCAGCAGCCACCCCGCCAGGGGGCAAGATACGCAGTATTTT.

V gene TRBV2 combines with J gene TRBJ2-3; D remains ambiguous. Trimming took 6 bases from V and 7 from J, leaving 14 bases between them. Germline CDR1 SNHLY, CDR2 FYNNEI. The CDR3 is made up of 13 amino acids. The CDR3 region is CASRPARDNTQYF. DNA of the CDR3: TGTGCCAGCAGACCCGCCAGAGACAATACGCAGTATTTT.

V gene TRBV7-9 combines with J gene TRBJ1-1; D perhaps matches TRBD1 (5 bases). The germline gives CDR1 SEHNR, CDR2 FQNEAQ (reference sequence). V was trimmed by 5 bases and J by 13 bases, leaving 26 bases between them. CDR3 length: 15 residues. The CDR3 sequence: CASSASGLPDGKVFF. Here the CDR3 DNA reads TGTGCCAGCAGCGCCTCAGGGCTACCCGATGGGAAGGTTTTCTTT.